This is a list of T cell receptor beta chains from one sample in a study of cytomegalovirus exposure and HLA in healthy donors. The method was immunoSEQ multiplex PCR; TCRdb's version includes in-frame clones alone and lacks a portion of them. The data hold some 77,000 clones, with 80% observed a single time. The sample was PBMCs. The receptor source for this set is a man aged 45-60 years in good health and CMV-seropositive. CDR3s include the opening cysteine and the closing phenylalanine or tryptophan. A D gene is named only where the DNA matches it firmly. Rows give clone size only sometimes, using once, few, many, or a class for an expanded clone.

clone_size: -; j_call: TRBJ1-6; v_call: TRBV14; d_call: -; cdr3_aa: CASSQSNSPLHF; cdr3_nt: TGTGCCAGCAGCCAGAGCAATTCACCCCTCCACTTT
clone_size: -; j_call: TRBJ1-1; v_call: TRBV2; d_call: -; cdr3_aa: CASRAGRLTEAFF; cdr3_nt: TGTGCCAGCAGAGCCGGGAGGTTAACTGAAGCTTTCTTT
clone_size: -; j_call: TRBJ2-1; v_call: TRBV7-9; d_call: TRBD2; cdr3_aa: CSSKNGVSGVYNEQFF; cdr3_nt: TGTTCCAGCAAAAACGGGGTCAGCGGGGTCTACAATGAGCAGTTCTTC
clone_size: once; j_call: TRBJ2-3; v_call: TRBV5-1; d_call: -; cdr3_aa: CASSSINSGSSTDTQYF; cdr3_nt: TGCGCCAGCAGCTCCATAAACTCGGGGTCTAGCACAGATACGCAGTATTTT
clone_size: -; j_call: TRBJ2-2; v_call: TRBV9; d_call: TRBD1; cdr3_aa: CASSVASGGQGAGELFF; cdr3_nt: TGTGCCAGCAGCGTAGCTTCCGGGGGACAGGGGGCCGGGGAGCTGTTTTTT
clone_size: few; j_call: TRBJ2-5; v_call: TRBV5-1; d_call: TRBD2; cdr3_aa: CASSPTSGDGETQYF; cdr3_nt: TGCGCCAGCAGCCCGACTAGCGGGGACGGGGAGACCCAGTACTTC
clone_size: once; j_call: TRBJ2-7; v_call: TRBV6-1; d_call: TRBD2; cdr3_aa: CASSEPGLAVGEQYF; cdr3_nt: TGTGCCAGCAGTGAACCGGGACTAGCGGTAGGGGAGCAGTACTTC
clone_size: -; j_call: TRBJ1-1; v_call: TRBV29-1; d_call: TRBD1; cdr3_aa: CRAGSRTGVRTEAFF; cdr3_nt: TGCAGGGCTGGATCCAGGACAGGGGTTAGGACTGAAGCTTTCTTT
clone_size: -; j_call: TRBJ2-7; v_call: TRBV30; d_call: -; cdr3_aa: CAWSGGPSHEQYF; cdr3_nt: TGTGCCTGGAGTGGAGGCCCTAGCCACGAGCAGTACTTC
clone_size: -; j_call: TRBJ1-5; v_call: TRBV19; d_call: TRBD1; cdr3_aa: CASGLRQGAPTNQPQHF; cdr3_nt: TGTGCCAGTGGCCTGAGACAGGGGGCGCCTACCAATCAGCCCCAGCATTTT
clone_size: once; j_call: TRBJ2-7; v_call: TRBV5-4; d_call: -; cdr3_aa: CASSDNSGSYEQYF; cdr3_nt: TGTGCCAGCAGCGATAATAGCGGCTCCTACGAGCAGTACTTC
clone_size: -; j_call: TRBJ2-7; v_call: TRBV7-9; d_call: -; cdr3_aa: CASSLGVRGFRQQYF; cdr3_nt: TGTGCCAGCAGCTTAGGGGTCCGGGGTTTTCGGCAGCAGTACTTC
clone_size: -; j_call: TRBJ2-2; v_call: TRBV4-2; d_call: -; cdr3_aa: CASSGAGEAVRTGELFF; cdr3_nt: TGTGCCAGCAGTGGGGCAGGGGAAGCGGTGAGAACCGGGGAGCTGTTTTTT
clone_size: few; j_call: TRBJ2-7; v_call: TRBV11-1; d_call: TRBD2; cdr3_aa: CASSLGGREFDEQYF; cdr3_nt: TGTGCCAGCAGCTTGGGCGGGCGGGAGTTCGACGAGCAGTACTTC
clone_size: -; j_call: TRBJ2-7; v_call: TRBV11-1; d_call: -; cdr3_aa: CASSAPWREPYEQYF; cdr3_nt: TGTGCCAGCAGCGCCCCGTGGCGGGAACCTTACGAGCAGTACTTC
clone_size: -; j_call: TRBJ2-7; v_call: TRBV15; d_call: TRBD1; cdr3_aa: CATSNPGQGIYEQYF; cdr3_nt: TGTGCCACCAGCAACCCCGGACAGGGGATCTACGAGCAGTACTTC
clone_size: -; j_call: TRBJ2-5; v_call: TRBV11-3; d_call: TRBD2; cdr3_aa: CASSLRGKTSGQETQYF; cdr3_nt: TGTGCCAGCAGCCTTAGGGGGAAAACTAGCGGCCAAGAGACCCAGTACTTC
clone_size: -; j_call: TRBJ2-6; v_call: TRBV5-1; d_call: -; cdr3_aa: CASSPLTGFSGANGLTF; cdr3_nt: TGCGCCAGCAGCCCTCTTACAGGCTTCTCTGGGGCCAACGGCCTGACTTTC
clone_size: -; j_call: TRBJ2-1; v_call: TRBV27; d_call: -; cdr3_aa: CASSYQGRGNEQFF; cdr3_nt: TGTGCCAGCAGTTATCAGGGGCGGGGGAATGAGCAGTTCTTC
clone_size: once; j_call: TRBJ2-3; v_call: TRBV19; d_call: -; cdr3_aa: CASSIYAGLADTQYF; cdr3_nt: TGTGCCAGTAGTATCTACGCGGGTCTTGCGGATACGCAGTATTTT
clone_size: -; j_call: TRBJ2-1; v_call: TRBV19; d_call: -; cdr3_aa: CASSIGGEWRGEQFF; cdr3_nt: TGTGCCAGTAGTATAGGGGGGGAGTGGCGAGGAGAGCAGTTCTTC
clone_size: few; j_call: TRBJ2-5; v_call: TRBV5-1; d_call: TRBD1; cdr3_aa: CASSSGTGQEETQYF; cdr3_nt: TGCGCCAGCAGCTCCGGGACAGGGCAAGAAGAGACCCAGTACTTC
clone_size: -; j_call: TRBJ2-1; v_call: TRBV10-1; d_call: TRBD2; cdr3_aa: CASSESFSGSRKNEQFF; cdr3_nt: TGCGCCAGCAGTGAGTCGTTTAGCGGGAGTAGAAAGAATGAGCAGTTCTTC
clone_size: -; j_call: TRBJ2-7; v_call: TRBV15; d_call: -; cdr3_aa: CASASSGGSYEQYF; cdr3_nt: TGTGCCAGTGCCAGTTCGGGGGGCTCCTACGAACAGTACTTC
clone_size: -; j_call: TRBJ2-5; v_call: TRBV30; d_call: -; cdr3_aa: CAWSVQKREETQYF; cdr3_nt: TGTGCCTGGAGTGTACAGAAGCGGGAAGAGACCCAGTACTTC
clone_size: -; j_call: TRBJ2-2; v_call: TRBV18; d_call: -; cdr3_aa: CASSRNRGSTGELFF; cdr3_nt: TGTGCCAGCTCGCGTAATCGCGGGTCCACCGGGGAGCTGTTTTTT
clone_size: -; j_call: TRBJ2-2; v_call: TRBV10-3; d_call: TRBD2; cdr3_aa: CAISESTSGRSTGELFF; cdr3_nt: TGTGCCATCAGTGAGTCGACTAGCGGGAGGTCCACCGGGGAGCTGTTTTTT
clone_size: -; j_call: TRBJ2-1; v_call: TRBV7-9; d_call: TRBD2; cdr3_aa: CASSLGGSIEQFF; cdr3_nt: TGTGCCAGCAGCTTAGGCGGGAGCATTGAGCAGTTCTTC
clone_size: -; j_call: TRBJ2-7; v_call: TRBV7-6; d_call: TRBD2; cdr3_aa: CASSLGGSGSHEQYF; cdr3_nt: TGTGCCAGCAGCTTAGGCGGGAGTGGGTCCCACGAGCAGTACTTC
clone_size: -; j_call: TRBJ2-6; v_call: TRBV5-1; d_call: TRBD1; cdr3_aa: CASSSHAGQGASGANVLTF; cdr3_nt: TGCGCCAGCAGCTCTCATGCCGGACAGGGGGCTTCTGGGGCCAACGTCCTGACTTTC
clone_size: -; j_call: TRBJ1-1; v_call: TRBV6-5; d_call: TRBD1; cdr3_aa: CASSYLSETGDTEAFF; cdr3_nt: TGTGCCAGCAGTTACCTCAGTGAAACAGGGGACACTGAAGCTTTCTTT
clone_size: few; j_call: TRBJ2-7; v_call: TRBV4-3; d_call: TRBD1; cdr3_aa: CASSLDRGSSYEQYF; cdr3_nt: TGCGCCAGCAGCCTCGACAGGGGGAGCTCCTACGAGCAGTACTTC
clone_size: -; j_call: TRBJ2-7; v_call: TRBV2; d_call: -; cdr3_aa: CASTGQPYEQYF; cdr3_nt: TGTGCCAGCACCGGACAGCCCTACGAGCAGTACTTC
clone_size: -; j_call: TRBJ2-3; v_call: TRBV4-1; d_call: -; cdr3_aa: CASSQPSRGITDTQYF; cdr3_nt: TGCGCCAGCAGCCAGCCTTCGAGGGGGATCACAGATACGCAGTATTTT
clone_size: -; j_call: TRBJ1-2; v_call: TRBV2; d_call: -; cdr3_aa: CASSKVAGADGGYTF; cdr3_nt: TGTGCCAGCAGTAAAGTGGCAGGGGCGGATGGTGGCTACACCTTC
clone_size: -; j_call: TRBJ2-7; v_call: TRBV10-3; d_call: -; cdr3_aa: CAIRPGLPSSYEQYF; cdr3_nt: TGTGCCATCAGGCCGGGACTCCCCAGCTCCTACGAGCAGTACTTC
clone_size: -; j_call: TRBJ1-1; v_call: TRBV18; d_call: -; cdr3_aa: CASSPQGEGTEAFF; cdr3_nt: TGTGCCAGCTCACCACAAGGAGAGGGCACTGAAGCTTTCTTT
clone_size: -; j_call: TRBJ2-1; v_call: TRBV18; d_call: TRBD2; cdr3_aa: CASSPAASGNNEQFF; cdr3_nt: TGTGCCAGCTCACCAGCGGCTAGCGGCAACAATGAGCAGTTCTTC
clone_size: -; j_call: TRBJ2-1; v_call: TRBV4-1; d_call: -; cdr3_aa: CASSLDSYNEQFF; cdr3_nt: TGCGCCAGCAGCCTAGACAGTTACAATGAGCAGTTCTTC
clone_size: once; j_call: TRBJ1-1; v_call: TRBV2; d_call: -; cdr3_aa: CASSVQGRQAFF; cdr3_nt: TGTGCCAGCAGTGTGCAGGGCCGGCAAGCTTTCTTT
clone_size: -; j_call: TRBJ2-7; v_call: TRBV7-2; d_call: -; cdr3_aa: CASSLDLRGTYEQYF; cdr3_nt: TGTGCCAGCAGCTTGGACCTTCGGGGGACCTACGAGCAGTACTTC
clone_size: -; j_call: TRBJ2-1; v_call: TRBV5-4; d_call: TRBD2; cdr3_aa: CASSFPAGEGGNEQFF; cdr3_nt: TGTGCCAGCAGCTTTCCCGCGGGAGAGGGCGGCAATGAGCAGTTCTTC
clone_size: -; j_call: TRBJ2-3; v_call: TRBV6-1; d_call: TRBD1; cdr3_aa: CASSEALLGTGLPPDTQYF; cdr3_nt: TGTGCCAGCAGTGAAGCGCTTCTAGGGACAGGTCTACCCCCAGATACGCAGTATTTT
clone_size: -; j_call: TRBJ2-7; v_call: TRBV5-1; d_call: -; cdr3_aa: CASTRGPGEAGYEQYF; cdr3_nt: TGCGCCAGCACTCGGGGGCCGGGGGAAGCGGGGTACGAGCAGTACTTC
clone_size: -; j_call: TRBJ1-3; v_call: TRBV5-8; d_call: -; cdr3_aa: CASSLGLLSSGNTIYF; cdr3_nt: TGTGCCAGCAGCTTGGGCCTCCTGAGCTCTGGAAACACCATATATTTT
clone_size: -; j_call: TRBJ1-1; v_call: TRBV18; d_call: -; cdr3_aa: CASSSFRDSTEAFF; cdr3_nt: TGTGCCAGCTCATCATTCCGGGATAGCACTGAAGCTTTCTTT
clone_size: -; j_call: TRBJ2-1; v_call: TRBV9; d_call: TRBD2; cdr3_aa: CASSVDAGGLHNEQFF; cdr3_nt: TGTGCCAGCAGCGTAGATGCGGGAGGGCTACACAATGAGCAGTTCTTC
clone_size: -; j_call: TRBJ1-1; v_call: TRBV29-1; d_call: TRBD1; cdr3_aa: CRAEQGLIAFF; cdr3_nt: TGCAGAGCAGAACAGGGGCTCATCGCTTTCTTT
clone_size: -; j_call: TRBJ2-7; v_call: TRBV5-4; d_call: TRBD2; cdr3_aa: CASSQEGEREGGDEQYF; cdr3_nt: TGTGCCAGCAGCCAAGAAGGGGAGCGGGAAGGAGGAGACGAGCAGTACTTC
clone_size: few; j_call: TRBJ2-7; v_call: TRBV4-1; d_call: TRBD1; cdr3_aa: CASSPGGQGYEQYF; cdr3_nt: TGCGCCAGCAGCCCAGGGGGACAGGGGTACGAGCAGTACTTC
clone_size: -; j_call: TRBJ1-3; v_call: TRBV9; d_call: -; cdr3_aa: CASSVGGDSGNTIYF; cdr3_nt: TGTGCCAGCAGCGTAGGGGGGGACTCTGGAAACACCATATATTTT
clone_size: -; j_call: TRBJ2-7; v_call: TRBV4-2; d_call: -; cdr3_aa: CASSQGIGGNYEQYF; cdr3_nt: TGTGCCAGCAGCCAAGGTATTGGGGGGAACTACGAGCAGTACTTC
clone_size: -; j_call: TRBJ2-7; v_call: TRBV10-2; d_call: -; cdr3_aa: CASSESGGRNEQYF; cdr3_nt: TGCGCCAGCAGTGAGTCCGGGGGGCGAAACGAGCAGTACTTC